This TCR beta chain appears in the sequencing data of a study of shared clonotypes between healthy human individuals. The germline gives CDR1 MDHEN, CDR2 SYDVKM. The CDR3 is 13 amino acids. V shed 6 bases and J shed 2 bases, with 11 bases lying between them. Produced via immunoSEQ multiplex PCR; TCRdb's table is partial and in-frame only. The data contain fewer than 1.6 million clones, 98% to 99% of them singletons. This TCR was recovered from a young man in good health. The sequenced sample consisted of naive CD4+ T cells sorted from blood. Subset meaning: CD45RA+ positively selected. The chain recombines TRBV28 with TRBJ2-7, with D unclear. The CDR3 bases are TGTGCCAGCAGGGATAGGGCGGCCTACGAGCAGTACTTC. It encodes CASRDRAAYEQYF.